This T cell receptor (beta chain) appears in the sequencing data of a study of cytomegalovirus exposure and HLA in healthy donors. Overall study context: Among the 398 genotyped donors, 70% to 90% were placed in the Caucasian-associated ancestry cluster. Study-wide findings and caveats: The study flagged 150 to 200 TCR beta chains as cytomegalovirus-associated.

About this clone itself: The antigen remains unidentified.

CDR1 and CDR2 (germline): LGHNA, YSLEER. The length of the CDR3 is 14 residues. V was trimmed by 0 bases and J by 7 bases, leaving 10 bases between them. PCR amplification relied on 60 Vbeta primers (plus 13 Jbeta primers). Authors' processing steps: Unique TCR beta chains totaled roughly 80 million in a later count, with approximately 11 million of them shared. Sequenced by immunoSEQ multiplex PCR; TCRdb stores in-frame clones only, minus some. That table is the source of V, J and clone size, and D and trimming were worked out from the DNA. The sample lists roughly 100,000 clones, about three quarters occurring once.

The chain is built from TRBV4-3 and TRBJ2-1; D is unresolved. Sequenced material: PBMCs. The source of this sequence is a man aged 35 to 55 in good health and CMV-seropositive. The CDR3 sequence: CASSQDRWSNEQFF. As DNA, the CDR3 is TGCGCCAGCAGCCAAGATCGTTGGAGTAATGAGCAGTTCTTC.